This TCR beta chain was identified during a study of identical twins. Study-wide findings and caveats: Among out-of-frame alpha sequences shared by twins, low generation probability occurred in excess. Invariant T cells like MAIT and iNKT could partly confound the zero-insertion analyses. Abundant beta clonotypes from cord blood had fewer insertions, unlike memory repertoires, which showed none.

Template switching added a universal primer site, and cDNA bore unique molecular identifiers. In TCRdb, the 5' RACE reads were re-called with MiXCR into one record per CDR3 protein. Seen here are a few hundred thousand distinct CDR3 sequences, less than 20% observed once, and the top ten hold more than 10%. In the case of this clonotype: No antigen is known for it.

The CDR3 has 16 amino acids. V was shortened by 1 base and J by 0 bases, with 12 bases between the two germline ends. CDR1 SEHNR and CDR2 FQNEAQ come from the germline V gene (reference sequence). J is TRBJ2-5 and V is TRBV7-9, with a weak D call TRBD2 (5 bases). This clonotype originated in a man in his fifties in good health. Specimen: naive T cells sorted from blood. The CDR3 loop reads CASSLVGLRYQETQYF. Written as DNA, the CDR3 is TGTGCCAGCAGCTTAGTAGGACTCAGGTACCAAGAGACCCAGTACTTC.